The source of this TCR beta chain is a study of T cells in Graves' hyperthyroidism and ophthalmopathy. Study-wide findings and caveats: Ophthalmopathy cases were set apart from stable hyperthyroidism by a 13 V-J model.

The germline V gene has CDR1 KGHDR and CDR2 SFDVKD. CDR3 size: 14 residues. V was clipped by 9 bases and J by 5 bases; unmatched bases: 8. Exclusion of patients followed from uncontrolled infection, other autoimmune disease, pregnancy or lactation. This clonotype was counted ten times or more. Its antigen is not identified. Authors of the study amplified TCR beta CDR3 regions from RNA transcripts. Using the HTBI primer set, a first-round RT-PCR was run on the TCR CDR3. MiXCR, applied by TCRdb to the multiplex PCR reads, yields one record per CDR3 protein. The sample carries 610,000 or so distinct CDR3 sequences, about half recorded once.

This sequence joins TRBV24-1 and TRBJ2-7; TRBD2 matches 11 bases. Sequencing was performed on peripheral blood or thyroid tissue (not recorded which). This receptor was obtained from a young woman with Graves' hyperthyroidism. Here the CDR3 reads CATRGTSGANEQYF. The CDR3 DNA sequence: TGTGCCACCCGTGGGACTAGCGGCGCCAACGAGCAGTACTTC.